This record covers a single T cell receptor beta chain. Its target is not known. This record comes from a study of monozygotic twins with inflammatory bowel disease. Findings and caveats of the study: Part of the variability in patient repertoires may have come from differing immunosuppressive treatments.

Blood, 2 to 2.5 ml, was drawn per donor. Reprocessing the 5' RACE reads, TCRdb reports a single entry for every CDR3 protein and omits DNA. The sample has around 210,000 distinct CDR3 sequences. Germline CDR1 is KGHDR and CDR2 is SFDVKD. This CDR3 comprises 14 residues. Material for sequencing was blood. The chain carries TRBV24-1 and TRBJ2-5. This TCR came from a human donor with ulcerative colitis or Crohn's disease, or a healthy co-twin of an affected twin (not recorded which). The CDR3 loop is CATSDPTVQETQYF.